Below are 25 T cell receptor beta chains sequenced from a single sample in a study of blood T cells in healthy people across ages (dated by TCRdb to about 2015). Preparation of the library involved 5' RACE. A second 7 to 11 cycle PCR used a sample-barcoded 5' primer and a J-beta primer mix. TCRdb's own reprocessing of the public reads used fastp at Q25 and MiXCR and kept productive beta chains. Every entry covers one CDR3 protein and lists the most common genes and DNA from its rows. The sample records approximately 2,000,000 distinct CDR3 sequences, approximately 39% of which are singletons. The ten largest account for under 25% of the sample. Material for sequencing was blood. The receptors stem from a human donor in good health.

This clonotype was counted a few times. The gene calls are TRBV7-2 and TRBJ2-7; D uncertain. Trimming cost V 5 bases and J 6 bases, with 17 bases left between them. Germline V lookup: CDR1 SGHTA, CDR2 FQGNSA. The CDR3 is 14 amino acids. The CDR3 DNA reads TGTGCCAGCAGCCCGCGGACCCGTCCCGTCGAGCAGTACTTC. Amino acid sequence: CASSPRTRPVEQYF.

This sequence joins TRBV4-3 and TRBJ1-2; weak D call: TRBD1 (5 bases). This CDR3 has 17 residues. Germline CDR1 is LGHNA and CDR2 is YSLEER. Trimming took 0 bases from V and 0 from J, leaving 14 bases between them. The CDR3 loop reads CASSQDRSREANYGYTF. The CDR3 DNA reads as TGCGCCAGCAGCCAAGATAGATCCAGGGAGGCTAACTATGGCTACACCTTC.

Note on this clonotype: The junction departs from germline at one end; a sequencing error may be responsible. This chain uses TRBV24-1 with TRBJ1-2; D uncertain. CDR1 and CDR2 (germline): KGHDR, SFDVKD. This CDR3 contains 12 residues. CDR3 sequence reads: CATSDPPYDYTF. CDR3 nucleotide sequence: TGTGCCACCAGTGACCCCCCTTATGACTACACCTTC.

This chain joins TRBV20-1 and TRBJ2-5; D is uncertain. This CDR3 region has 14 residues. CDR1 is DFQATT and CDR2 is SNEGSKA in the germline V gene (reference sequence). Trimming took off 0 bases at V and 1 base at J, with 9 bases between the two ends. CDR3 residues: CSAREPTRQETQYF. DNA for the CDR3: TGCAGTGCTAGAGAACCGACACGCCAAGAGACCCAGTACTTC.

This chain links TRBV29-1 with TRBJ2-1; D remains unclear. Germline V lookup: CDR1 SQVTM, CDR2 ANQGSEA. V gave up 4 bases and J gave up 4 bases, with 11 bases separating them. There are 13 residues in the CDR3. The CDR3 bases are TGCAGCGTTGGTAGGTCGAGGTACAATGAGCAGTTCTTC. Translated: CSVGRSRYNEQFF.

V is TRBV20-1 and J is TRBJ1-2; 9 bases line up with TRBD1. The CDR3 has 14 amino acids. In germline, CDR1 is DFQATT, CDR2 SNEGSKA (reference sequence). V trimming: 2 bases; J trimming: 4 bases; junction bases outside the gene matches: 5. The CDR3 nucleotides are TGCAGTGCTAGATCGGGACAGGGCAGCTATGGCTACACCTTC. Its translation is CSARSGQGSYGYTF.

The chain joins TRBV29-1 to TRBJ2-3, with 7 bases matching TRBD2. With V trimmed by 2 bases and J by 6 bases, 14 bases remained unmatched. Germline V gene lookup returns CDR1 SQVTM and CDR2 ANQGSEA. The CDR3 has 16 residues. The CDR3 spells CSVESISSGSSDTQYF. DNA of the CDR3: TGCAGCGTTGAATCAATCTCTAGCGGTTCGTCGGATACGCAGTATTTT.

This clonotype was recorded a few times. The rearrangement links TRBV6-2 or TRBV6-3 to TRBJ2-1; 9 bases are a match to TRBD1. J lost 0 bases, V lost 2 bases, and 8 bases had no gene match. Germline assignment: CDR1 MNHEY and CDR2 SVGEGT. The CDR3 runs 18 residues. The CDR3 DNA is TGTGCCAGCAGTTACCTTGGACAGGGGTCCAGCTCCTACAATGAGCAGTTCTTC. Translated, it gives CASSYLGQGSSSYNEQFF.

This clonotype occurred a few times. The chain joins TRBV7-2 to TRBJ2-5; 10 positions match TRBD2. This CDR3 has 16 residues. CDR1 and CDR2 from the germline V gene are SGHTA and FQGNSA. V lost 1 base, J lost 1 base, and 3 bases stayed unmatched. The CDR3 DNA follows: TGTGCCAGCAGCTTAGACCTAGCGGGGGCCCAAGAGACCCAGTACTTC. Its protein is CASSLDLAGAQETQYF.

This clonotype was counted between two and nine times. The V gene is TRBV20-1, the J gene TRBJ2-1; D call uncertain. This CDR3 is 14 amino acids long. The germline V and J ends were trimmed by 1 base and 0 bases, with 7 bases remaining between them. The germline V gene has CDR1 DFQATT and CDR2 SNEGSKA (reference sequence). In DNA, the CDR3 is TGCAGTGCTAGAGTGCCTTACTCCTACAATGAGCAGTTCTTC. This encodes CSARVPYSYNEQFF.

In this sample, this clonotype turned up many times. The V gene is TRBV6-5, the J gene TRBJ2-7; D uncertain. Trimming removed 0 bases from V and 3 bases from J, with 6 bases in between. The V gene's germline CDR1 is MNHEY and CDR2 SVGAGI. The CDR3 totals 13 residues. CDR3 residues: CASSYSRDYEQYF. The CDR3 coding sequence is TGTGCCAGCAGTTACTCGAGAGACTACGAGCAGTACTTC.

This clonotype was counted once. A read error is possible here, since a much larger clone lies one base away. This chain connects TRBV29-1 to TRBJ2-7; perhaps TRBD2 as D (5 bases). Germline values: CDR1 SQVTM, CDR2 ANQGSEA. The CDR3 is 12 residues long. With 7 bases removed from V and 3 bases from J, the gap between germline ends came to 13 bases. The CDR3 bases are TGCAGCGGGGGAGCGGATGACTACGAGCAGTACTTC. The encoded protein is CSGGADDYEQYF.

The rearrangement uses TRBV12-3 or TRBV12-4 and TRBJ2-3, with 10 nucleotides matching TRBD1. The CDR3 sequence is 16 residues long. Trimming cost V 6 bases and J 5 bases; bases outside gene matches: 11. CDR3 amino acids: CASSHPRQGARDTQYF. CDR3 nucleotide sequence: TGTGCCAGCAGCCACCCTAGACAGGGGGCGAGAGATACGCAGTATTTT.

The chain uses TRBV9 and TRBJ1-2; no firm D call. V shed 4 bases and J shed 1 base, with 11 bases lying between them. The germline gives CDR1 SGDLS, CDR2 YYNGEE. The CDR3 extends over 14 amino acids. The CDR3 protein is CASSLGNLNYGYTF. In DNA, the CDR3 is TGTGCCAGCAGCCTAGGGAACCTTAACTATGGCTACACCTTC.

V and J are TRBV10-3 and TRBJ2-1; D is perhaps TRBD1 (6 bases). V was trimmed by 4 bases and J by 6 bases, leaving 13 bases between them. CDR1 and CDR2 from the germline V gene are ENHRY and SYGVKD. The CDR3 covers 14 residues. The CDR3 DNA reads TGTGCCATCAGTGGACACAGGGTGGGCAATGAGCAGTTCTTC. Protein: CAISGHRVGNEQFF.

Regarding this clonotype: The junction and the germline gene differ at one end; a read error may be behind it. The chain couples TRBV29-1 to TRBJ2-3; the D gene is possibly TRBD2 (6 bases). The CDR3 is 14 residues long. CDR1 is SQVTM, CDR2 ANQGSEA, per germline. The CDR3 spells CSVDGLTSIDTQYF. The DNA for the CDR3 is TGCAGCGTTGATGGTCTCACTAGCATAGATACGCAGTATTTT.

The chain carries TRBV6-2 or TRBV6-3 and TRBJ1-5; no clear D gene. V was pared by 5 bases and J by 5 bases, with 13 bases between. The CDR3 is made up of 14 amino acids. Germline values: CDR1 MNHEY, CDR2 SVGEGT. The chain's CDR3 is CASSPRLLYQPQHF. The CDR3 DNA is TGTGCCAGCAGTCCCCGGCTTTTATATCAGCCCCAGCATTTT.

This clonotype has ten or more counts. The chain links TRBV29-1 to TRBJ2-5; D not resolved. Germline CDR1 SQVTM, CDR2 ANQGSEA. The CDR3 is made up of 10 amino acids. Trimming took 5 bases from V and 3 from J, leaving 4 bases between them. The CDR3 region is CSVREETQYF. In DNA, the CDR3 is TGCAGCGTTCGGGAAGAGACCCAGTACTTC.

This clonotype has more than one count but fewer than ten. The chain uses TRBV27 and TRBJ1-2; unclear D gene. Germline loops: CDR1 MNHEY, CDR2 SMNVEV (reference sequence). The CDR3 spans 14 residues. The V and J ends lost 5 bases and 7 bases respectively, with 17 bases between them. CDR3 nucleotide sequence: TGTGCCAGCAGTGCCCTCGGGGTTTTCTTTGGCTACACCTTC. Residues: CASSALGVFFGYTF.

This clonotype has just one count. In DNA form, the CDR3 reads TGTGCCAGCAGTTTCCTAGGAGACGATACGCAGTATTTT. Translation gives CASSFLGDDTQYF. The chain employs TRBV6-5 and TRBJ2-3; no clear D gene. The CDR3 runs to 13 residues. Germline loops: CDR1 MNHEY, CDR2 SVGAGI. Trimming took 4 bases from V and 6 from J, leaving 11 bases between them.

This clonotype was found a few times. V and J are TRBV20-1 and TRBJ2-1, with 11 bases identical to TRBD2. Germline CDR1 and CDR2: DFQATT and SNEGSKA (reference sequence). After removal of 3 bases from V and 1 base from J, the junction contained 8 bases not matched to a gene. The CDR3 is 17 residues long. This CDR3 reads CSASGTSGGLSYNEQFF. In DNA form, the CDR3 reads TGCAGTGCTAGTGGAACTAGCGGGGGACTATCCTACAATGAGCAGTTCTTC.

The genes are TRBV20-1 and TRBJ1-2, with D possibly matching TRBD1 (6 bases). Trimming pared 6 bases from V and 6 bases from J, leaving 20 bases between. CDR1 is DFQATT, CDR2 SNEGSKA, per germline (reference sequence). This CDR3 spans 14 amino acids. CDR3 sequence reads: CSAVNRESYDGYTF. The CDR3 DNA reads TGCAGTGCCGTGAACAGGGAATCATATGATGGCTACACCTTC.

In its sample, this clonotype was seen a few times. The genes are TRBV5-5 and TRBJ2-1; tentative D call: TRBD2 (7 bases). In germline, CDR1 is SGHKS, CDR2 YYEKEE (reference sequence). This CDR3 is 15 amino acids long. V lost 0 bases and J lost 4, with 11 bases in between. The CDR3 DNA is TGTGCCAGCAGCTTGGTGGGGGGGCAATACAATGAGCAGTTCTTC. Its translation: CASSLVGGQYNEQFF. The full variable domain, rest sourced from reference TRBV5-5 and TRBJ2-1, is DAGVTQSPTHLIKTRGQQVTLRCSPISGHKSVSWYQQVLGQGPQFIFQYYEKEERGRGNFPDRFSARQFPNYSSELNVNALLLGDSALYLCASSLVGGQYNEQFFGPGTRLTVL.

The V and J genes are TRBV9 and TRBJ2-2, with D unresolved. Per the germline V gene, CDR1 is SGDLS and CDR2 is YYNGEE. The CDR3 sequence is 13 residues long. The ends were cut back, 4 bases at V and 4 bases at J, with 8 bases in the middle. As DNA, the CDR3 is TGTGCCAGCAGCCAAAAATCCACCGGGGAGCTGTTTTTT. This gives the protein CASSQKSTGELFF. The complete variable domain, with remaining parts taken from reference TRBV9 and TRBJ2-2, reads DSGVTQTPKHLITATGQRVTLRCSPRSGDLSVYWYQQSLDQGLQFLIQYYNGEERAKGNILERFSAQQFPDLHSELNLSSLELGDSALYFCASSQKSTGELFFGEGSRLTVL.

Here the CDR3 reads CSVEDQGLEKLFF. The CDR3 bases are TGCAGCGTTGAAGATCAAGGCCTTGAAAAACTGTTTTTT. The genes are TRBV29-1 and TRBJ1-4; D not resolved. CDR1 SQVTM and CDR2 ANQGSEA come from the germline V gene. Trimming pared 0 bases from V and 7 bases from J, leaving 9 bases between. The CDR3 consists of 13 residues.